Each of the 13 T cell receptor beta chains below was sequenced from the same sample in a study of shared clonotypes between healthy human individuals. Clones were sequenced by immunoSEQ multiplex PCR, and TCRdb holds only the in-frame ones, with some missing. The profile shows 550,000 to 850,000 clones, approximately 72% of them singletons. The source material was memory CD4+ T cells sorted from blood. Subset meaning: CD45RA-negative fraction. The receptors shown here come from a woman in her twenties or thirties in good health.

This clone was detected many times. This chain joins TRBV21-1 and TRBJ2-1; the table calls TRBD2, which could not be checked here. TRBV21-1 is assigned pseudogene status. The CDR3 length is 13 residues. The CDR3 sequence: CARGLADYNEQFF. CDR3 DNA sequence: TGTGCCAGAGGACTAGCGGATTACAATGAGCAGTTCTTC.

The chain employs TRBV7-8 and TRBJ2-7; D is uncertain. Germline loops: CDR1 SGHVS, CDR2 FQNEAQ. With 5 bases removed from V and 6 bases from J, the gap between germline ends came to 20 bases. The CDR3 spans 15 residues. The CDR3 DNA reads TGTGCCAGCAGCCCTCGGAGAGGCGGTGACGCCGAGCAGTACTTC. Protein: CASSPRRGGDAEQYF.

This clone appeared a few times. The chain couples TRBV29-1 to TRBJ1-1, with D maybe TRBD1 (6 bases). The CDR3 contains 15 residues. With 7 bases removed from V and 0 bases from J, the gap between germline ends came to 18 bases. Germline CDR1 is SQVTM and CDR2 is ANQGSEA. CDR3: CSADDRGGMNTEAFF. In DNA form, the CDR3 reads TGCAGCGCCGACGACCGGGGGGGCATGAACACTGAAGCTTTCTTT.

The V and J genes are TRBV27 and TRBJ1-2; TRBD1 aligns across 8 bases. After removal of 5 bases from V and 2 bases from J, the junction contained 10 bases not matched to a gene. Germline V lookup: CDR1 MNHEY, CDR2 SMNVEV (reference sequence). The CDR3 loop spans 16 amino acids. CDR3 in amino acids: CASSAQTGVMNYGYTF. The CDR3, as DNA: TGTGCCAGCAGTGCTCAGACAGGGGTAATGAACTATGGCTACACCTTC.

The J gene is TRBJ1-3, the V gene TRBV6-1; no definite D call. The CDR3 contains 13 residues. Germline assignment: CDR1 MNHNS and CDR2 SASEGT. The germline V and J ends were trimmed by 6 bases and 0 bases, with 6 bases remaining between them. This CDR3 is CASRSLSGNTIYF. In DNA, the CDR3 is TGTGCCAGCAGGAGTCTCTCTGGAAACACCATATATTTT.

The genes are TRBV7-2 and TRBJ2-5; 13 bases line up with TRBD2. The germline V gene has CDR1 SGHTA and CDR2 FQGNSA. CDR3 length equals 16 residues. Trimming cost V 5 bases and J 3 bases; bases outside gene matches: 6. CDR3 nucleotide sequence: TGTGCCAGCAGCCGGAGACTAGCGGGAGGTAAAGAGACCCAGTACTTC. This encodes CASSRRLAGGKETQYF. The full variable domain, its missing parts supplied by reference TRBV7-2 and TRBJ2-5, is GAGVSQSPSNKVTEKGKDVELRCDPISGHTALYWYRQSLGQGLEFLIYFQGNSAPDKSGLPSDRFSAERTGGSVSTLTIQRTQQEDSAVYLCASSRRLAGGKETQYFGPGTRLLVL.

The CDR3 loop is CASSEALYGYRGDEQFF. CDR3 nucleotides: TGTGCCAGCAGTGAAGCGCTTTACGGGTACAGGGGAGACGAGCAGTTCTTC. V usage is TRBV6-1 and J usage is TRBJ2-1, with TRBD1 identical over 7 bases. The V gene's germline CDR1 is MNHNS and CDR2 SASEGT. V lost 0 bases and J lost 10; bases outside the gene matches: 15. The CDR3 extends over 17 amino acids.

The V and J genes are TRBV7-2 and TRBJ2-7; 8 nucleotides match TRBD2. CDR3 length equals 15 residues. V shed 5 bases and J 5 bases; nucleotides not matched to a gene: 11. Germline V CDR1 and CDR2: SGHTA, FQGNSA. The CDR3 loop is CASSTGAGVWHEQYF. The CDR3 DNA follows: TGTGCCAGCAGCACAGGAGCGGGAGTTTGGCACGAGCAGTACTTC.

The CDR3 nucleotides are TGCGCCAGCAGCTTGGGGGACAGAGACTCTGGAAACACCATATATTTT. Protein product: CASSLGDRDSGNTIYF. The V gene is TRBV5-1, the J gene TRBJ1-3; 7 nucleotides align to TRBD1. This CDR3 spans 16 amino acids. The V gene's germline CDR1 is SGHRS and CDR2 YFSETQ. Losses at the gene ends were 0 bases for V and 0 bases for J; bases not matched to a gene: 3.

This clone was found many times. The chain uses TRBV5-6 and TRBJ1-3; weak D call: TRBD1 (5 bases). Germline lookup yields CDR1 SGHDT and CDR2 YYEEEE. Between the trimmed V and J ends, which lost 3 bases and 0 bases, there was a span of 13 bases. The CDR3 has 16 residues. CDR3 bases: TGTGCCAGCAGCTCTGTGACAGCTTTCTCTGGAAACACCATATATTTT. Protein product: CASSSVTAFSGNTIYF.

This clone was detected a few times. CDR3 nucleotide sequence: TGTGCCAGCAGCTTAGGTAGCAGGAGAGGTAGGGACGAGACCCAGTACTTC. Translating gives CASSLGSRRGRDETQYF. V is TRBV7-9 and J is TRBJ2-5; D possibly matches TRBD1 or TRBD2 (5 bases each). In germline, CDR1 is SEHNR, CDR2 FQNEAQ (reference sequence). With 1 base removed from V and 5 bases from J, the gap between germline ends came to 20 bases. This CDR3 has 17 residues.

CDR3 sequence (DNA): TGCGCCAGCAGCTTGATGGGGACTCCAAGGCCGTGGGAGACCCAGTACTTC. It yields the protein CASSLMGTPRPWETQYF. This chain links TRBV5-1 with TRBJ2-5; a weak D match, TRBD2 (6 bases). Germline-derived CDR1 and CDR2 are SGHRS and YFSETQ. V lost 1 base, J lost 5 bases, and 21 bases lay in between. This CDR3 is built from 17 residues. Looking up the rest from reference TRBV5-1 and TRBJ2-5 gives the full variable domain: KAGVTQTPRYLIKTRGQQVTLSCSPISGHRSVSWYQQTPGQGLQFLFEYFSETQRNKGNFPGRFSGRQFSNSRSEMNVSTLELGDSALYLCASSLMGTPRPWETQYFGPGTRLLVL.

The rearrangement joins TRBV19 to TRBJ2-1; 7 bases align to TRBD2. CDR1 and CDR2 from the germline V gene are LNHDA and SQIVND (reference sequence). The CDR3 consists of 17 residues. V was clipped by 6 bases and J by 3 bases; unmatched bases: 14. CDR3 coding DNA: TGTGCCAGTAGCCCTTTGACCCGGCGGGACTACTACAATGAGCAGTTCTTC. Its protein product is CASSPLTRRDYYNEQFF.